Sequencing of this T cell receptor beta chain was carried out in a study of blood T cells in healthy people across ages. The study's findings and limits: Roughly linear declines in TCR beta diversity per million T cells occurred with age.

This clonotype occurred many times. Its antigen remains unidentified. Trimming took 4 bases from V and 8 from J, leaving 19 bases between them. Per the germline V gene, CDR1 is SGHRS and CDR2 is YFSETQ. This CDR3 has 15 amino acids. Combining a sample-barcoded 5' primer with a J-beta primer mix, a second PCR ran for roughly 7 to 11 cycles. A template-switch adaptor with 12 random nucleotides tagged each cDNA molecule. TCRdb passed the 5' RACE reads through MiXCR, listing each CDR3 protein once. The repertoire holds 790,000 or so distinct CDR3 sequences, with roughly three fifths as singletons. The sample taken for sequencing was blood. The rearrangement links TRBV5-1 to TRBJ2-1, with D possibly matching TRBD2 (6 bases). The receptor was isolated from a man between 35 and 55 years old in good health. The CDR3 loop is CASSLRLDRSDEQFF. CDR3 DNA: TGCGCCAGCAGCCTTCGACTAGATCGGTCGGATGAGCAGTTCTTC.